The clone carrying this T cell receptor (beta chain) was detected a few times. Its cognate antigen is unknown. Healthy individuals of Caucasian origin from Russia, aged roughly 6 to 90, served as donors. The germline gives CDR1 SGHDT, CDR2 YYEEEE. Trimming shortened V by 4 bases and J by 5 bases, and 21 bases separated the two germline ends. The CDR3 extends over 16 amino acids. The sample is drawn from a study of blood T cells in healthy people across ages. Study observations and caveats: Roughly linear age-related decline in beta diversity appeared, significant by age about 40.

A sample-barcoded 5' primer and a J-beta primer mix were used in a second PCR of roughly 7 to 11 cycles. Each CDR3 protein is one row after TCRdb ran MiXCR on the 5' RACE reads. The sample lists about 1.6 million distinct CDR3 sequences; about 35% were seen once. The sequence was obtained from a woman in her twenties or thirties in good health. The sequencing sample was made of blood. The chain carries TRBV5-6 and TRBJ2-5; D may match TRBD1 or TRBD2 (6 bases each). Here the CDR3 reads CASSPEGGRNTETQYF. CDR3 DNA sequence: TGTGCCAGCAGCCCTGAGGGGGGCCGCAACACGGAGACCCAGTACTTC.